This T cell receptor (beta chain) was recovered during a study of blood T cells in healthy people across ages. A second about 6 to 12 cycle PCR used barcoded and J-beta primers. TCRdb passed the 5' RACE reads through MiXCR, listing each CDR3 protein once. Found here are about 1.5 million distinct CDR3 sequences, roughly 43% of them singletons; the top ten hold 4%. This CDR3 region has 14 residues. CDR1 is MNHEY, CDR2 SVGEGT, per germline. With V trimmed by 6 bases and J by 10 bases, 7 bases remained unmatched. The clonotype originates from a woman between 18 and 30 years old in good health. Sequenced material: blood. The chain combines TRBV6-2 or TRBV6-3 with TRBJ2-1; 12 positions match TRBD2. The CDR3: CASRTSGGLREQFF. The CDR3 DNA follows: TGTGCCAGCAGGACTAGCGGGGGCCTCAGGGAGCAGTTCTTC.